This T cell receptor beta chain is from a study of response to subunit inactivated influenza vaccine. Trimming took off 3 bases at V and 12 bases at J, with 24 bases between the two ends. The CDR3 has 16 residues. TCRdb reanalysed the RT-PCR reads using MiXCR and keeps one entry per CDR3 protein. The sample has under 550,000 distinct CDR3 sequences, 6% to 9% seen once. This clonotype was observed a few times. The antigen remains undetermined. General study results and limits: Authors suggested that a seasonal influenza vaccination recruits few new T cells each time.

This receptor was taken from a man aged 50-75 years who received an inactivated influenza vaccine. The rearrangement joins TRBV12-3 or TRBV12-4 to TRBJ2-1, with D perhaps matching TRBD1 or TRBD2 (5 bases each). The sample was PBMCs from blood, taken roughly 24 months after vaccination. The CDR3 loop reads CASSLGTLLVAPRQFF. The CDR3 nucleotides are TGTGCCAGCAGTTTGGGGACCCTTTTGGTGGCTCCCCGGCAGTTCTTC.